This T cell receptor (beta chain) was obtained from a study of T cell responses to AZD1222 COVID-19 vaccine. Background on the study: Second doses were pooled across both intervals (about 4 or about 12 weeks).

Trimming at V came to 5 bases and at J to 0 bases, leaving 7 bases not matched to a gene. The CDR3 has 16 residues. CDR1 and CDR2 (germline): SEHNR, FQNEAQ (reference sequence). The study's findings and limits: Two AZD1222 doses significantly raised spike-specific TCR breadth and depth over controls.

Remarks on this clone: The target antigen is unknown.

Sequenced by immunoSEQ multiplex PCR; TCRdb stores in-frame clones only, minus some. Among around 130,000 clones listed, approximately 83% were seen once. J is TRBJ2-1 and V is TRBV7-9; TRBD2 agrees at 7 bases. This clonotype was sampled from an adult in good health. The material sequenced was peripheral blood, taken on day 0 of AZD1222 vaccination. The CDR3 DNA reads as TGTGCCAGCAGCCCCCTCCGCGGGAGCTCCTACAATGAGCAGTTCTTC. It is translated as CASSPLRGSSYNEQFF.